A single sample is the source of the 6 T cell receptor beta chains below, sequenced in a study of identical twins. TCRdb fed the 5' RACE reads into MiXCR, producing one record per CDR3 protein. The repertoire holds 500,000 to 650,000 distinct CDR3 sequences, with less than 9% as singletons. The same sample was also studied in work on yellow fever vaccine responses in identical twins.

The sequenced material came from PBMCs. The origin of the receptors is a woman younger than 30 in good health.

This clonotype was seen more than once but under ten times. The chain uses TRBV12-3 or TRBV12-4 and TRBJ2-5, with D possibly being TRBD1 or TRBD2 (5 bases each). V dropped 5 bases and J dropped 3 bases, with 13 bases sitting between them. The CDR3 covers 14 residues. The CDR3: CASSQTGPKETQYF. CDR3 coding DNA: TGTGCCAGCAGTCAAACGGGACCGAAAGAGACCCAGTACTTC.

This clonotype was counted only a few times. The rearrangement joins TRBV10-3 to TRBJ2-7; D gene unclear. Germline CDR1 ENHRY, CDR2 SYGVKD. The CDR3 spans 11 residues. The V end lost 9 bases, the J end lost 5 bases, and 11 bases lay between the germline ends. This chain's CDR3 is CAIGIVNEQYF. CDR3 nucleotide sequence: TGTGCCATAGGAATTGTGAACGAGCAGTACTTC.

The CDR3 sequence: CAATGGRNTGELFF. CDR3 DNA sequence: TGTGCCGCGACAGGGGGTAGGAACACCGGGGAGCTGTTTTTT. This chain joins TRBV10-3 and TRBJ2-2; 9 positions match TRBD1. Germline assignment: CDR1 ENHRY and CDR2 SYGVKD. This CDR3 region has 14 residues. With V trimmed by 11 bases and J by 1 base, 5 bases remained unmatched.

This clonotype was seen many times. V usage is TRBV7-9 and J usage is TRBJ2-2, with D possibly matching TRBD2 (6 bases). Germline-derived CDR1 and CDR2 are SEHNR and FQNEAQ (reference sequence). The CDR3 is 16 amino acids. Trimming left V 6 bases short and J 3 bases short, with 17 bases between. The CDR3 nucleotides are TGTGCCAGCAGGTTTCCATTCCGCGGGGACACCGGGGAGCTGTTTTTT. It is translated as CASRFPFRGDTGELFF.

This clonotype has just a few counts. One end of the junction fails to match germline, which may point to a read error. The V and J genes are TRBV20-1 and TRBJ2-1; no clear D gene. The CDR3 covers 11 residues. The germline V gene has CDR1 DFQATT and CDR2 SNEGSKA (reference sequence). The CDR3 sequence: CSARDGLGWIF. In nucleotides, the CDR3 is TGCAGTGCTAGAGATGGGCTAGGTTGGATCTTC.

This clonotype appeared a few times. The chain combines TRBV7-6 with TRBJ2-1; TRBD2 agrees at 9 bases. The J segment lost 8 bases and the V segment lost 0 bases, leaving 5 bases of the junction unmatched. Germline lookup yields CDR1 SGHVS and CDR2 FNYEAQ. The CDR3 covers 15 residues. CDR3 residues: CASSLASGSRDEQFF. In DNA form, the CDR3 reads TGTGCCAGCAGCTTAGCTAGCGGGAGTCGTGATGAGCAGTTCTTC.